What follows are 18 T cell receptor beta chains derived from one specimen sequenced in a study of blood T cells in healthy people across ages. The use of a sample-barcoded 5' primer and a J-beta primer mix characterized a second PCR of roughly 6 to 11 cycles. In TCRdb, the 5' RACE reads were re-called with MiXCR into one record per CDR3 protein. The table has approximately 820,000 distinct CDR3 sequences, around 45% seen once; the top ten hold around 21%. The sequencing sample was made of blood. All receptors derive from a man aged 60 to 69 in good health.

In this sample, this clonotype turned up once. This sequence joins TRBV15 and TRBJ2-1; 7 nucleotides align to TRBD2. The CDR3 runs 16 residues. The trim removed 1 base at V and 7 bases at J, leaving 10 bases unmatched. The germline CDR1 and CDR2 sequences are LNHNV and YYDKDF (reference sequence). This CDR3 is CATSRGGGNVLNEQFF. CDR3 nucleotides: TGTGCCACCAGCAGAGGGGGGGGTAACGTACTAAATGAGCAGTTCTTC.

The J gene is TRBJ2-4, the V gene TRBV12-3 or TRBV12-4; D call uncertain. The CDR3 covers 16 residues. Deletions cut 2 bases from V and 1 base from J, with 12 bases between. CDR3 loop: CASSLRAGVAKNIQYF. CDR3 DNA: TGTGCCAGCAGTTTACGGGCAGGAGTTGCCAAAAACATTCAGTACTTC.

The chain has TRBV3-1 and TRBJ2-4; D unresolved. The CDR3 is 13 residues long. V gave up 2 bases and J gave up 13 bases, with 15 bases separating them. Per germline, CDR1 LGHDT and CDR2 YNNKEL (reference sequence). The CDR3 nucleotides are TGTGCCAGCAGCCAACAATTACGAGTGGAGCAGTACTTC. Amino acid sequence: CASSQQLRVEQYF.

The chain is built from TRBV9 and TRBJ2-5, with D possibly being TRBD1 or TRBD2 (5 bases each). V lost 0 bases to trimming and J lost 5 bases, with 11 bases between them. The germline V gene has CDR1 SGDLS and CDR2 YYNGEE. This CDR3 has 14 residues. The CDR3 loop is CASSVAPGTETQYF. CDR3 nucleotides: TGTGCCAGCAGCGTAGCGCCCGGGACGGAGACCCAGTACTTC.

This clonotype was found a few times. The V gene is TRBV4-3, the J gene TRBJ2-6; D is possibly TRBD1 (5 bases). There are 16 residues in the CDR3. Germline CDR1 is LGHNA and CDR2 is YSLEER. Trimming shortened V by 1 base and J by 5 bases, and 12 bases separated the two germline ends. This CDR3 is CASSQVRQIRANVLTF. CDR3 bases: TGCGCCAGCAGCCAAGTTAGACAGATCAGGGCCAACGTCCTGACTTTC.

The chain uses TRBV6-2 or TRBV6-3 and TRBJ2-5; D is undetermined. V was cut by 2 bases and J by 7 bases, with 11 bases left in between. Germline CDR1 is MNHEY and CDR2 is SVGEGT. The CDR3 loop spans 13 amino acids. This CDR3 is CASSYNYWGTQYF. The CDR3 DNA reads TGTGCCAGCAGTTACAATTACTGGGGGACCCAGTACTTC.

The rearrangement joins TRBV29-1 to TRBJ1-3, with D possibly being TRBD1 (5 bases). Per germline, CDR1 SQVTM and CDR2 ANQGSEA. The CDR3 runs 15 residues. V was shortened by 5 bases and J by 2 bases, with 16 bases between the two germline ends. The CDR3 loop is CSVSPGRTAGNTIYF. The CDR3 nucleotides are TGCAGCGTTTCCCCGGGACGGACGGCTGGAAACACCATATATTTT. Drawing the rest from reference TRBV29-1 and TRBJ1-3, the complete variable domain is SAVISQKPSRDICQRGTSLTIQCQVDSQVTMMFWYRQQPGQSLTLIATANQGSEATYESGFVIDKFPISRPNLTFSTLTVSNMSPEDSSIYLCSVSPGRTAGNTIYFGEGSWLTVV.

This clonotype has more than one count but fewer than ten. The CDR3 region is CASSEGSSYTF. In DNA form, the CDR3 reads TGTGCCAGCAGTGAAGGGTCTTCCTACACCTTC. The J gene is TRBJ1-2, the V gene TRBV12-3 or TRBV12-4; D is uncertain. V was clipped by 5 bases and J by 10 bases, with 11 bases between them. The CDR3 has 11 amino acids.

The chain's CDR3 is CASSDTTGGDSYEQYF. Here the CDR3 DNA reads TGTGCCAGCAGTGATACTACAGGGGGTGATTCCTACGAGCAGTACTTC. This chain uses TRBV28 with TRBJ2-7; 8 positions match TRBD1. V shed 5 bases and J 1 base; nucleotides not matched to a gene: 10. CDR1 is MDHEN and CDR2 is SYDVKM in the germline V gene. The CDR3 loop spans 16 amino acids. The entire variable domain, with the rest obtained from reference TRBV28 and TRBJ2-7, is as follows: DVKVTQSSRYLVKRTGEKVFLECVQDMDHENMFWYRQDPGLGLRLIYFSYDVKMKEKGDIPEGYSVSREKKERFSLILESASTNQTSMYLCASSDTTGGDSYEQYFGPGTRLTVT.

This rearrangement joins TRBV7-2 to TRBJ1-6; possible D gene TRBD1, 6 bases. V lost 1 base and J 6 bases, leaving 10 bases between the germline ends. Germline CDR1 SGHTA, CDR2 FQGNSA. The CDR3 loop spans 15 amino acids. The CDR3 here is CASSLVGTSNSPLHF. The CDR3 DNA follows: TGTGCCAGCAGCTTAGTTGGGACAAGTAATTCACCCCTCCACTTT. The whole variable domain, remainder taken from reference TRBV7-2 and TRBJ1-6, is GAGVSQSPSNKVTEKGKDVELRCDPISGHTALYWYRQSLGQGLEFLIYFQGNSAPDKSGLPSDRFSAERTGGSVSTLTIQRTQQEDSAVYLCASSLVGTSNSPLHFGNGTRLTVT.

The chain is built from TRBV6-2 or TRBV6-3 and TRBJ1-5, with TRBD1 identical over 11 bases. V shed 6 bases and J 5 bases; nucleotides not matched to a gene: 6. From germline, CDR1 is MNHEY and CDR2 SVGEGT. The CDR3 contains 15 residues. The CDR3 bases are TGTGCCAGCAGACGAACGGACAGGGGGCATCAGCCCCAGCATTTT. Encoded protein: CASRRTDRGHQPQHF.

The chain uses TRBV10-3 and TRBJ2-3; TRBD2 might be the D (5 bases). The CDR3 is 15 residues long. Deletions cut 6 bases from V and 2 bases from J, with 15 bases between. CDR1 ENHRY and CDR2 SYGVKD come from the germline V gene. The CDR3 region is CAISGLDKSTDTQYF. CDR3 DNA: TGTGCCATCAGCGGACTTGACAAATCCACAGATACGCAGTATTTT.

The chain combines TRBV20-1 with TRBJ2-5; perhaps D is TRBD1 or TRBD2 (5 bases each). V lost 6 bases to trimming and J lost 1 base, with 12 bases between them. This CDR3 is built from 13 residues. CDR1 DFQATT and CDR2 SNEGSKA come from the germline V gene (reference sequence). The DNA for the CDR3 is TGCAGTGCCCTAGCAGGGACCCAAGAGACCCAGTACTTC. Translation: CSALAGTQETQYF.

This chain connects TRBV6-2 or TRBV6-3 to TRBJ1-2, with 7 bases aligning to TRBD1. Germline CDR1 is MNHEY and CDR2 is SVGEGT. The V and J ends lost 5 bases and 3 bases, in that order; junction bases with no gene match: 9. This CDR3 comprises 15 residues. The CDR3 spells CASSHKDRNHYGYTF. The CDR3 DNA sequence: TGTGCCAGCAGTCACAAGGACAGGAACCACTATGGCTACACCTTC.

This rearrangement joins TRBV27 to TRBJ2-2, with D unresolved. Trimming stripped 2 bases from V and 5 bases from J, with 12 bases between. The CDR3 contains 15 residues. Germline CDR1 reads MNHEY; CDR2 reads SMNVEV (reference sequence). The CDR3 DNA reads as TGTGCCAGCAGTTTAAGTGGTCACGCTACCGGGGAGCTGTTTTTT. Protein: CASSLSGHATGELFF.

This chain connects TRBV6-4 to TRBJ2-7; 7 bases are shared with TRBD1. The trim removed 6 bases at V and 3 bases at J, leaving 23 bases unmatched. From germline, CDR1 is MRHNA and CDR2 SNTAGT. The CDR3 covers 19 residues. CDR3 bases: TGTGCCAGCAGACGAAAATCAAGCGACGACAGGGACGCCAACTACGAGCAGTACTTC. Translating gives CASRRKSSDDRDANYEQYF.

The chain combines TRBV10-3 with TRBJ2-7; tentatively, D is TRBD2 (7 bases). Trimming removed 9 bases at V and 3 bases at J, with 12 bases between. The CDR3 sequence is 12 residues long. The germline V gene has CDR1 ENHRY and CDR2 SYGVKD. CDR3 in DNA: TGTGCCATAGGGGGGGAAAGCTACGAGCAGTACTTC. Its protein is CAIGGESYEQYF.

V usage is TRBV5-5 and J usage is TRBJ2-1, with TRBD2 as a possible D gene (5 bases). CDR1 is SGHKS, CDR2 YYEKEE, per germline (reference sequence). V lost 1 base to trimming and J lost 13 bases, with 18 bases between them. The length of the CDR3 is 14 residues. The CDR3 DNA is TGTGCCAGCAGCTTGAGGCGGGCAGAAGAGACCCAGTTCTTC. This gives the protein CASSLRRAEETQFF.